This TCR beta chain was captured in a study of T cells of healthy individuals (dated by TCRdb to 2016 to 2018). Library preparation employed 5' RACE. TCRdb lists the instrument as Illumina MiSeq. Clones were called with MiXCR by TCRdb after fastp trimmed the public reads at Q25, and only in-frame beta chains were retained. Every entry covers one CDR3 protein and lists the most common genes and DNA from its rows. A total of tens of thousands of distinct CDR3 sequences appear in this sample, about 15% of them only once. The top ten clones comprise more than 15% of the sample. The germline V gene encodes CDR1 DFQATT and CDR2 SNEGSKA (reference sequence). From the cysteine up to the phenylalanine, the CDR3 has a length of 13 residues. Only the CDR3 DNA is retained, 39 bases long and in frame from the first base. In this sample, this clonotype turned up many times. Its antigen remains undetermined. There are no base qualities to consult, and no much larger clone falls within one base.

This receptor was identified in a human donor in good health. The rearrangement combines TRBV20-1 with TRBJ1-3, and 7 junctional nucleotides match TRBD1. The bases read TGCAGCCTGAACAGGGGCTCTGGAAACACCATATATTTT. Protein translation: CSLNRGSGNTIYF.